This T cell receptor (beta chain) was recovered during a study of T cell responses to AZD1222 COVID-19 vaccine. On this clone: Its antigen remains unidentified.

The study, taken as a whole, reports: Among spike-specific TCRs, nearly half reportedly target unmutated variant regions.

The CDR3 has 16 residues. The germline V gene has CDR1 SGHRS and CDR2 YFSETQ. Trimming at V came to 2 bases and at J to 1 base, leaving 3 bases not matched to a gene. Assay: immunoSEQ multiplex PCR; the TCRdb copy retains only in-frame clones and omits some. The sample holds 100,000 to 150,000 clones, 90% seen once. This chain links TRBV5-1 with TRBJ1-4; 9 bases are shared with TRBD1. The material sequenced was peripheral blood, taken on day 0 of AZD1222 vaccination. The sequence derives from an adult in good health. The CDR3 loop reads CASSLTGGITNEKLFF. The CDR3 region has the DNA TGCGCCAGCAGCTTAACAGGGGGCATAACTAATGAAAAACTGTTTTTT. Together with reference TRBV5-1 and TRBJ1-4, the CDR3 gives the full variable domain: KAGVTQTPRYLIKTRGQQVTLSCSPISGHRSVSWYQQTPGQGLQFLFEYFSETQRNKGNFPGRFSGRQFSNSRSEMNVSTLELGDSALYLCASSLTGGITNEKLFFGSGTQLSVL.